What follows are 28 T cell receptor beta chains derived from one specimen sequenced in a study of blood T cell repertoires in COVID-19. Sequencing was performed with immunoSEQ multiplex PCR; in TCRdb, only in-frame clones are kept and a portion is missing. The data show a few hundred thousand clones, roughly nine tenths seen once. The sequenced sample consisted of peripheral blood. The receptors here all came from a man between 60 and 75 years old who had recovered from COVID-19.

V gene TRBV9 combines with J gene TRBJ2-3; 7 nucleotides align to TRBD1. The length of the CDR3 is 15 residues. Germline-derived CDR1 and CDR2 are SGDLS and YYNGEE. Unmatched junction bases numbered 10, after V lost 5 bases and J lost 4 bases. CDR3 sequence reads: CASSNVLQGSDTQYF. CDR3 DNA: TGTGCCAGCAGTAACGTGTTACAGGGGTCAGATACGCAGTATTTT.

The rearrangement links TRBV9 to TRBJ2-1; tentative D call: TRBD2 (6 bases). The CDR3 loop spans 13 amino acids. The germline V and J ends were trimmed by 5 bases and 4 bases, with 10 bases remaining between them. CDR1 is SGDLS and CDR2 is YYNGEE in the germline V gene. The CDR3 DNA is TGTGCCAGCAGGGGAGGAGAGTACAATGAGCAGTTCTTC. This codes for CASRGGEYNEQFF.

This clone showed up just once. CDR3 sequence: CASTLGATDTQYF. CDR3 DNA sequence: TGCGCCAGCACCCTGGGGGCAACAGATACGCAGTATTTT. This chain joins TRBV5-1 and TRBJ2-3; D is possibly TRBD1 (6 bases). Germline lookup yields CDR1 SGHRS and CDR2 YFSETQ. This CDR3 has 13 amino acids. Trimming cost V 6 bases and J 3 bases, with 11 bases left between them.

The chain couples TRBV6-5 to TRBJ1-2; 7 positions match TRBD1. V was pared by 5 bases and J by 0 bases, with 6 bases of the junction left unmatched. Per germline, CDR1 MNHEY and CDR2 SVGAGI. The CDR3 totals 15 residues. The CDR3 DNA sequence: TGTGCCAGCAGTCCTTCGACAGGGACTAACTATGGCTACACCTTC. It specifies CASSPSTGTNYGYTF.

Written as DNA, the CDR3 is TGTGCCAGCAGCTTAGGAGCGGGGAGCTCCTACAATGAGCAGTTCTTC. This encodes CASSLGAGSSYNEQFF. The rearrangement joins TRBV7-2 to TRBJ2-1; 7 nucleotides agree with TRBD2. The junction had 3 bases not matched to a gene; V was cut back by 1 base and J by 0 bases. Germline CDR1 is SGHTA and CDR2 is FQGNSA. The CDR3 sequence is 16 residues long.

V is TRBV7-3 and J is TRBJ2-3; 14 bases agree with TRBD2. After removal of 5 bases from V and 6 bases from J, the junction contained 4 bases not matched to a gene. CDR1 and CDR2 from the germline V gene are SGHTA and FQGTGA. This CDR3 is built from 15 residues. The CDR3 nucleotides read TGTGCCAGCAGCCACGGGACTAGCGGGGGTGATACGCAGTATTTT. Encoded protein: CASSHGTSGGDTQYF. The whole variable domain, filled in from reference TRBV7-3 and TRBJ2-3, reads GAGVSQTPSNKVTEKGKYVELRCDPISGHTALYWYRQSLGQGPEFLIYFQGTGAADDSGLPNDRFFAVRPEGSVSTLKIQRTERGDSAVYLCASSHGTSGGDTQYFGPGTRLTVL.

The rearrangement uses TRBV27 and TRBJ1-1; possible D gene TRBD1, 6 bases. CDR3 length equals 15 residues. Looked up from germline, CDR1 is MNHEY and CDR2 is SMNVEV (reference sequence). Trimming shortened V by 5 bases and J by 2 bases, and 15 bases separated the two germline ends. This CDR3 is CASSGGVALNTEAFF. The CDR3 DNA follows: TGTGCCAGCAGTGGGGGCGTGGCTTTAAACACTGAAGCTTTCTTT.

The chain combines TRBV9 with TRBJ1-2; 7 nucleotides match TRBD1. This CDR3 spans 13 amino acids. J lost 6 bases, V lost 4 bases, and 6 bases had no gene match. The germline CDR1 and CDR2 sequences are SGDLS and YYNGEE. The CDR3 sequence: CASSSIRGNGYTF. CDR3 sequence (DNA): TGTGCCAGCAGCTCGATCAGGGGGAATGGCTACACCTTC.

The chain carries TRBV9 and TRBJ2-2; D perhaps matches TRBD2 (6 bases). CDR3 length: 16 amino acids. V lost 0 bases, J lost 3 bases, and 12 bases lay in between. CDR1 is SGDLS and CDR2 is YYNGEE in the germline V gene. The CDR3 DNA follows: TGTGCCAGCAGCGTAGTGATTGGGGGGTACACCGGGGAGCTGTTTTTT. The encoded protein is CASSVVIGGYTGELFF.

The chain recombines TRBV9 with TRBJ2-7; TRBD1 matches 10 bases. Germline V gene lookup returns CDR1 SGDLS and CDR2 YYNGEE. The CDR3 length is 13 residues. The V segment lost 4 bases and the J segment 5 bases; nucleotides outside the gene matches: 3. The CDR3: CASSSGTGDEQYF. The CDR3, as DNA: TGTGCCAGCAGCTCAGGGACAGGGGACGAGCAGTACTTC.

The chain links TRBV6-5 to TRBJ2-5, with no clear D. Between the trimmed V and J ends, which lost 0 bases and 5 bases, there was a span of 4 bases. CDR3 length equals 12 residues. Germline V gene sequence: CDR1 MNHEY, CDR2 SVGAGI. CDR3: CASSYSAETQYF. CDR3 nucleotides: TGTGCCAGCAGTTACTCTGCGGAGACCCAGTACTTC.

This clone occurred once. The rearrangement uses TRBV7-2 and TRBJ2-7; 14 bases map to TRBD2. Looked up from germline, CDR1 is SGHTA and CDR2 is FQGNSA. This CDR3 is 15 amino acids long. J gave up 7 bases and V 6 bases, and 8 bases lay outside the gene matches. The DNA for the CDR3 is TGTGCCAGCAGAGTGACTAGCGGGGGGGCGGATGAGCAGTACTTC. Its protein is CASRVTSGGADEQYF.

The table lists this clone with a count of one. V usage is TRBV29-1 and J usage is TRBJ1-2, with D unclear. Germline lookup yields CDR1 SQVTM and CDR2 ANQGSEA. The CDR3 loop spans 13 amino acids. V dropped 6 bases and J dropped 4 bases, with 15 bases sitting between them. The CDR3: CSVRWAGSYGYTF. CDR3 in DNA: TGCAGCGTCCGGTGGGCGGGGAGCTATGGCTACACCTTC.

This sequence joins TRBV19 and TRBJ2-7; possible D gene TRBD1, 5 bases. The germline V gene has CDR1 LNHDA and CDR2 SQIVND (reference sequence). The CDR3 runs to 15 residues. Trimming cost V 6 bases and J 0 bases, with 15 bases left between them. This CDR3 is CASRPRASYSYEQYF. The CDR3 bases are TGTGCCAGTAGACCCAGGGCTAGTTACTCCTACGAGCAGTACTTC.

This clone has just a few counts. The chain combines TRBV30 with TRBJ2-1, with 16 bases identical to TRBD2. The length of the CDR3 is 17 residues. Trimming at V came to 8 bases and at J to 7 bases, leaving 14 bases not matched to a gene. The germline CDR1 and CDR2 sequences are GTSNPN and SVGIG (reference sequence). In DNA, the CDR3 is TGTGCCCGTTCAACCGGGACTAGCGGGGGGGCTGGAAATGAGCAGTTCTTC. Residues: CARSTGTSGGAGNEQFF. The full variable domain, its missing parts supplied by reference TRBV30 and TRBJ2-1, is SQTIHQWPATLVQPVGSPLSLECTVEGTSNPNLYWYRQAAGRGLQLLFYSVGIGQISSEVPQNLSASRPQDRQFILSSKKLLLSDSGFYLCARSTGTSGGAGNEQFFGPGTRLTVL.

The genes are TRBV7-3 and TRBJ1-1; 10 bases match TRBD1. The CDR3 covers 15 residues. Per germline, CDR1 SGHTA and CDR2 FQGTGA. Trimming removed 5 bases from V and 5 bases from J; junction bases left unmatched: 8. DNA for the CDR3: TGTGCCAGCAGCCCCGAGGACAGGGGGAGGACTGAAGCTTTCTTT. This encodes CASSPEDRGRTEAFF.

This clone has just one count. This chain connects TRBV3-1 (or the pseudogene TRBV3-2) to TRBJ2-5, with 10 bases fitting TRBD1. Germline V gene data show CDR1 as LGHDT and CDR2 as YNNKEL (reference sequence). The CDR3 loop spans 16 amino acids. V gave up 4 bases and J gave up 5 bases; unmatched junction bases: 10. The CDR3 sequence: CASSPRDRGRWETQYF. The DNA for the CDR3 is TGTGCCAGCAGCCCCCGAGACAGGGGGCGCTGGGAGACCCAGTACTTC.

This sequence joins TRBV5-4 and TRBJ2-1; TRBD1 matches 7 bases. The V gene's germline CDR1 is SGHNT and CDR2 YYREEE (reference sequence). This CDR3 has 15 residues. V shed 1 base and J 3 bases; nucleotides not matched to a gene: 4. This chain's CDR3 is CASSLTGDGYNEQFF. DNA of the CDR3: TGTGCCAGCAGCTTGACAGGGGATGGCTACAATGAGCAGTTCTTC.

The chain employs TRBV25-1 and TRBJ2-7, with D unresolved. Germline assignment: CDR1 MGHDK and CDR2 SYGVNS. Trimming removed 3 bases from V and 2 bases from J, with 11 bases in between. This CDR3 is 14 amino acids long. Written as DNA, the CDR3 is TGTGCCAGCAGTGACGCTGGAGCCACCTACGAGCAGTACTTC. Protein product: CASSDAGATYEQYF.

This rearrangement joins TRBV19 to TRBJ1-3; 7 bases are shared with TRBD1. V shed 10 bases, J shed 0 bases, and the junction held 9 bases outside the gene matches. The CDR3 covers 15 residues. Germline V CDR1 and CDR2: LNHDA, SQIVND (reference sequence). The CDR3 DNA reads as TGTGCCACTAGGGGGCAGTTCTCCTCTGGAAACACCATATATTTT. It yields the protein CATRGQFSSGNTIYF.

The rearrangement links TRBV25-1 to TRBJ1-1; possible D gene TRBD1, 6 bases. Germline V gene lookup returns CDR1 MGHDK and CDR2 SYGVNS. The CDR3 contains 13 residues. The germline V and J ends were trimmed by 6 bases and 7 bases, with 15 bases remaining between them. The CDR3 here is CASRDAGVGEAFF. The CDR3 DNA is TGTGCCAGCAGGGACGCAGGGGTGGGTGAAGCTTTCTTT.

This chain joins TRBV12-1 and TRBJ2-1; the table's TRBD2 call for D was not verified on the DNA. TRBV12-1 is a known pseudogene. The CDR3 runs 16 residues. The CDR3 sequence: CASSRKTSGGADEQFF. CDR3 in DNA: TGTGCCAGCAGCCGGAAAACTAGCGGGGGGGCCGATGAGCAGTTCTTC.

The CDR3: CASSLGGSTVETQYF. DNA for the CDR3: TGTGCCAGCAGCTTAGGGGGCAGTACTGTTGAGACCCAGTACTTC. The J gene is TRBJ2-5, the V gene TRBV11-2; D perhaps matches TRBD1 (5 bases). CDR3 length: 15 residues. In germline, CDR1 is SGHAT, CDR2 FQNNGV. Trimming took 1 base from V and 5 from J, leaving 14 bases between them.

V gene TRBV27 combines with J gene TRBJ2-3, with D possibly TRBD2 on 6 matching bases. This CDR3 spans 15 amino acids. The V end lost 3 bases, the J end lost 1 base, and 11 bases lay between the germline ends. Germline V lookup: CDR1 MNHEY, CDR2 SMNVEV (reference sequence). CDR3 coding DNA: TGTGCCAGCAGTTTTAGGAGGGTAGGCACAGATACGCAGTATTTT. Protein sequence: CASSFRRVGTDTQYF.

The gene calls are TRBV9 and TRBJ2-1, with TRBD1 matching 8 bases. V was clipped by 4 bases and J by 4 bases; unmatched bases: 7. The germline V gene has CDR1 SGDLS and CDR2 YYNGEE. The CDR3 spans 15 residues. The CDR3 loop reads CASSPTGARYNEQFF. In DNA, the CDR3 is TGTGCCAGCAGCCCGACAGGGGCACGTTACAATGAGCAGTTCTTC.

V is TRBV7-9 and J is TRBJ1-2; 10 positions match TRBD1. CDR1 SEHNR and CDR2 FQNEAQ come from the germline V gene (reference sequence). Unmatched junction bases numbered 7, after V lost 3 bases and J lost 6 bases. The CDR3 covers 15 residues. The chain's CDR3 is CASSFPRTGGDGYTF. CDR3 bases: TGTGCCAGCAGCTTCCCCCGGACAGGGGGAGATGGCTACACCTTC.

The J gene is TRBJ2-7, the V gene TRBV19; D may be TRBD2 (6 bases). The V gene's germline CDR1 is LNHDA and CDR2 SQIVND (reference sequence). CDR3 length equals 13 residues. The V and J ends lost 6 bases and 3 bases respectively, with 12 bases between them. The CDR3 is CASRQGGYYEQYF. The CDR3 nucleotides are TGTGCCAGTAGGCAGGGAGGATACTACGAGCAGTACTTC. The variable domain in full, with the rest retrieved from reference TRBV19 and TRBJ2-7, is DGGITQSPKYLFRKEGQNVTLSCEQNLNHDAMYWYRQDPGQGLRLIYYSQIVNDFQKGDIAEGYSVSREKKESFPLTVTSAQKNPTAFYLCASRQGGYYEQYFGPGTRLTVT.

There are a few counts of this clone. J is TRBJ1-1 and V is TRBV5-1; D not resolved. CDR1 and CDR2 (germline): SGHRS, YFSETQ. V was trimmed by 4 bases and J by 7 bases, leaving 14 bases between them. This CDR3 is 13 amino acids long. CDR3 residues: CASSSAGRREAFF. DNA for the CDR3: TGCGCCAGCAGCAGTGCGGGCAGGCGTGAAGCTTTCTTT.